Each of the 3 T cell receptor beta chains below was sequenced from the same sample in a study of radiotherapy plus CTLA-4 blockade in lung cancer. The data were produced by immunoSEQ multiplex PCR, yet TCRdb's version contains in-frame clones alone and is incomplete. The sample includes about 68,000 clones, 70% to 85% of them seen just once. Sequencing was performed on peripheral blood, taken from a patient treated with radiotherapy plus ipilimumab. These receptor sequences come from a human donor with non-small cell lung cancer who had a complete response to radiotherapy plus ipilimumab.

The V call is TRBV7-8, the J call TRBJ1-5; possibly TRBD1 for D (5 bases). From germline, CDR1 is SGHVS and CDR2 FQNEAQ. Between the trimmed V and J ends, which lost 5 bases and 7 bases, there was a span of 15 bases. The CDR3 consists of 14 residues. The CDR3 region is CASSLSNGGQPQHF. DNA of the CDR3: TGTGCCAGCAGCCTAAGTAATGGGGGGCAGCCCCAGCATTTT.

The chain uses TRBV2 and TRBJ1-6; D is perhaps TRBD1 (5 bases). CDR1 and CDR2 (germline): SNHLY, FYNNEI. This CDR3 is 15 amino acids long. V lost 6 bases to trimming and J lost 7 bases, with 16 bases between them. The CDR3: CASRAERQKNSPLHF. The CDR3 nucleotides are TGTGCCAGCAGGGCCGAGAGACAGAAGAATTCACCCCTCCACTTT.

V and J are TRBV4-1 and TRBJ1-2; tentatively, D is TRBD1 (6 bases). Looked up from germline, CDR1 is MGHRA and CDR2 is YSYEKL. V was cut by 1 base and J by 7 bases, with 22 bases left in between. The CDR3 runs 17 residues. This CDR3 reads CASSQGAGFGGGSGYTF. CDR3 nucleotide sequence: TGCGCCAGCAGCCAAGGAGCCGGCTTTGGAGGGGGATCTGGCTACACCTTC.